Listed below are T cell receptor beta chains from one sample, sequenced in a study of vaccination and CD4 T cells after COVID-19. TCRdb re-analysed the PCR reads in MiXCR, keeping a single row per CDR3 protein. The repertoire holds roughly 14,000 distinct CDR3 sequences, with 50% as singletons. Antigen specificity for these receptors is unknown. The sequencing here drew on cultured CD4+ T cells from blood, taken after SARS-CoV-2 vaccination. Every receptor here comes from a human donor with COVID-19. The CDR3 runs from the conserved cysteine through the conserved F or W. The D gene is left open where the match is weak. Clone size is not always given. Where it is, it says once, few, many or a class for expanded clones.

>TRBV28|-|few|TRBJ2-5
TGTGCCAGCAGTCCCGCCCCAGAGACCCAGTACTTC
CASSPAPETQYF
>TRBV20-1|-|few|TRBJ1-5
TGCAGTGCTAGTGGCAGGGGCGCAAGCAATCAGCCCCAGCATTTT
CSASGRGASNQPQHF
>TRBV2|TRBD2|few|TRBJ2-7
TGTGCCAGCGTCGGACTAGCGGGGTCCTACGAGCAGTACTTC
CASVGLAGSYEQYF
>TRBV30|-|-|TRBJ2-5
TGTGCCTGGAGGCAGGCTCAAGAGACCCAGTACTTC
CAWRQAQETQYF
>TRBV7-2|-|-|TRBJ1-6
TGTGCCAGCAGCTTAGGTTTTTATAATTCACCCCTCCACTTT
CASSLGFYNSPLHF
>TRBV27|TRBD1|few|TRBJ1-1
TGTGCCAGCAGTTACGTAGACAGGGGCGGGACTGAAGCTTTCTTT
CASSYVDRGGTEAFF
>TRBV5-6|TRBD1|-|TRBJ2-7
TGTGCCAGCAGCTCCGGGACAGGGGCCTACGAGCAGTACTTC
CASSSGTGAYEQYF
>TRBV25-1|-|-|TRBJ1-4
TGTGCCATCAGGGATGTAAATGAAAAACTGTTTTTT
CAIRDVNEKLFF
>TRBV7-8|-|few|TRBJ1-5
TGTGCCAGCAGCTTAGCGGGGAATAGCAATCAGCCCCAGCATTTT
CASSLAGNSNQPQHF
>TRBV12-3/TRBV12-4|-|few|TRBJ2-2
TGTGCCAGCAGTTTATCCCGGAGCGGGGAGCTGTTTTTT
CASSLSRSGELFF
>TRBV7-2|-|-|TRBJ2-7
TGTGCCAGCAGCTTAGTTTATAGTGTCTCCGAGCAGTACTTC
CASSLVYSVSEQYF
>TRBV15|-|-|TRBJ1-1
TGTGCCACCAGCAGAGGTCGCAGGGACCACACTGAAGCTTTCTTT
CATSRGRRDHTEAFF
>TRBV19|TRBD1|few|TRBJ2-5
TGTGCCAGTAGTATAATGGGACAGGGGGGCGAGACCCAGTACTTC
CASSIMGQGGETQYF
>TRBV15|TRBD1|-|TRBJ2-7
TGTGCCACCAGCAGAGGGACAGGCCTCTACGAGCAGTACTTC
CATSRGTGLYEQYF
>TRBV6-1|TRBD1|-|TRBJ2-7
TGTGCCAGCAGTAGACAGGGAAACTACGAGCAGTACTTC
CASSRQGNYEQYF
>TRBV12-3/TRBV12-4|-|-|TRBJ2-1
TGTGCCGGCAGTTTATCTAACAGGAGAGCGAATGAGCAGTTCTTC
CAGSLSNRRANEQFF
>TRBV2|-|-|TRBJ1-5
TGTGCCAGCAAAACCCTGACGTCGGCGGAAAATCAGCCCCAGCATTTT
CASKTLTSAENQPQHF
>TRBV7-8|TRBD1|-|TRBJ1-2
TGTGCCAGCAGCAGTATAACGACAGGGGGGAGCTATGGCTACACCTTC
CASSSITTGGSYGYTF
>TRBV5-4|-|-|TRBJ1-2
TGTGCCAGCAGGCCCGCCGGACAGAGTAACTATGGCTACACCTTC
CASRPAGQSNYGYTF
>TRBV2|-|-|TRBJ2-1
TGTGCCAGCAGGGTTACTATAAACAATGAGCAGTTCTTC
CASRVTINNEQFF
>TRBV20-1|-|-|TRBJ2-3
TGCAGTGCAAAGAAGGTTGTCCAGGTAGATACGCAGTATTTT
CSAKKVVQVDTQYF
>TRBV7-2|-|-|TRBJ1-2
TGTGCCAGCAGCAGAGGAGGATCGGACCATGGCTACACCTTC
CASSRGGSDHGYTF
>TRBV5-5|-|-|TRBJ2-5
TGTGCCAGCAGCGCTCCGGGACCTCAAACAGGGACCCAGTACTTC
CASSAPGPQTGTQYF
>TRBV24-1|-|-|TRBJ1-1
TGTGCCACCAGAGGACAGTTGAACACTGAAGCTTTCTTT
CATRGQLNTEAFF
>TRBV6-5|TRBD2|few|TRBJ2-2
TGTGCCAGCAGTTACCCAGGGACTAGCACCGGGGAGCTGTTTTTT
CASSYPGTSTGELFF
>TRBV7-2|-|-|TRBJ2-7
TGTGCCAGCAGCTTTATTCAGGAAACTTACGAGCAGTACTTC
CASSFIQETYEQYF
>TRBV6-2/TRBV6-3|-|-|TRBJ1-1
TGTGCCAGCAGCTACAGGGCAAGGAACACTGAAGCTTTCTTT
CASSYRARNTEAFF
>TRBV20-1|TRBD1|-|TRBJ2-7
TGCAGTGCTATAGGACAGGGGGGCTACGAGCAGTACTTC
CSAIGQGGYEQYF
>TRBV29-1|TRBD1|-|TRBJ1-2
TGCAGCGTTACGACGAGGTCAGGGGGTGGCTATGGCTATACCTTC
CSVTTRSGGGYGYTF
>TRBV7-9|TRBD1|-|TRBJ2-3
TGTGCCAGCAGCCTAGGACAGGGTGCTATAACAGATACGCAGTATTTT
CASSLGQGAITDTQYF
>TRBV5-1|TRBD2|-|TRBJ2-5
TGCGCCAGCAGCTTAAGGACTAGCGGGGAGGGAGAGACCCAGTACTTC
CASSLRTSGEGETQYF
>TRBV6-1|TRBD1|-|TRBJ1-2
TGTGCCAGCAGCCCGGGACAGAACTATGGCTACACCTTC
CASSPGQNYGYTF